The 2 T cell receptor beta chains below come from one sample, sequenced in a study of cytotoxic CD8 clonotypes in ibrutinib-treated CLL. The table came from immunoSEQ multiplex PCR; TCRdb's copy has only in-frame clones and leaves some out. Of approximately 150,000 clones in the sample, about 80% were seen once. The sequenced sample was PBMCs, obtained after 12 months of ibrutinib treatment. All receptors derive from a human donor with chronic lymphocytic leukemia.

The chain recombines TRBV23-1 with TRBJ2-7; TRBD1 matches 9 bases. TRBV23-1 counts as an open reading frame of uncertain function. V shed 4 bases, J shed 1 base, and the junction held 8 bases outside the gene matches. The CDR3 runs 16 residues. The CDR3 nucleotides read TGCGCCAGCAGTCGTCCGGGACAGGGAACGTCCTACGAGCAGTACTTC. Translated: CASSRPGQGTSYEQYF.

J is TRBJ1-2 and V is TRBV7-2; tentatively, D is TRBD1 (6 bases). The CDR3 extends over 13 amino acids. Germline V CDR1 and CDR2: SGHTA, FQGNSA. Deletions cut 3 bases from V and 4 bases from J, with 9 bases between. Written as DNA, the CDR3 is TGTGCCAGCAGCTTCGGACAGCCCTATGGCTACACCTTC. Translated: CASSFGQPYGYTF.